One TCR beta chain is described in this entry. Its specificity is not known. CDR1 and CDR2 (germline): WNHNN, SYGVQD (reference sequence). There are 14 residues in the CDR3. V dropped 0 bases and J dropped 3 bases, with 8 bases sitting between them. The time point denotes: week 5, during vaccination. Each dose delivered 300 ug of mutant IDH1 20-mer peptide subcutaneously with imiquimod. The protocol was immunoSEQ multiplex PCR, while the TCRdb copy is restricted to in-frame clones and leaves out a portion. Seen here are some 60,000 clones, over 80% observed once, and the top ten hold roughly 5%. This record belongs to a study of a mutant IDH1 vaccine in newly diagnosed glioma. At the level of the study: The patients received vaccinations eight times, in weeks 1, 3, 5, 7, 11, 15, 19 and 23.

This clonotype was sampled from a middle-aged woman with glioma. The genes are TRBV10-1 and TRBJ1-1; D unclear. The sample here was PBMCs, taken from a glioma patient whose treatment included an IDH1 peptide vaccine. The CDR3 DNA reads TGCGCCAGCAGTGAGTCACCATCGGACACTGAAGCTTTCTTT. Amino acid sequence: CASSESPSDTEAFF.